This T cell receptor beta chain was sequenced in a study of CD4 T cells in relation to SARS-CoV-2 and coronaviruses. Study overall: After nine to eleven days of antigen culture, PBMC TCR beta CDR3s were sequenced. The negative reference was HIV-1 Nef peptide pool or peptide-free culture.

Assay used: immunoSEQ multiplex PCR; TCRdb lists only in-frame clones, some missing. The sample includes around 18,000 clones, over 70% of them seen just once. Before the COVID-19 pandemic, during about 2011-2019, CD4+ T cells were taken from unexposed donors. CD4+ T cells were isolated from the cells after roughly 11 days of culture. Unexposed-donor CD4+ T cells were probed with SARS-CoV-2 S/N and four cold-coronavirus spikes, cells permitting. With regard to this clone: Its specificity is unknown.

CDR3 length: 14 amino acids. The trim removed 9 bases at V and 6 bases at J, leaving 10 bases unmatched. In germline, CDR1 is KGHDR, CDR2 SFDVKD. The TCR comes from a human donor in good health. Sequencing used CD4+ T cells from PBMCs, cultured in vitro. This chain links TRBV24-1 with TRBJ1-5; TRBD1 aligns across 7 bases. CDR3 coding DNA: TGTGCCACCGGGAACGACAGGGCGGGTCAGCCCCAGCATTTT. Amino acid sequence: CATGNDRAGQPQHF.